A single T cell receptor beta chain is shown here with its context. The use of a sample-barcoded 5' primer and a J-beta primer mix characterized a second PCR of 7 to 11 cycles. TCRdb analysed the 5' RACE reads with MiXCR anew, one entry per CDR3 protein. The sample lists under 2 million distinct CDR3 sequences; approximately 32% were seen once. This sample was included in a study of blood T cells in healthy people across ages. Total RNA, at least 6 micrograms per sample, came from PBMCs. The material sequenced was blood. The clonotype comes from a woman aged 30 to 39 in good health.

The CDR3 region has the DNA TGTGCCAGCAGCCAGGGCGGACAGAACAATCAGCCCCAGCATTTT. Translating it yields CASSQGGQNNQPQHF. The chain couples TRBV3-1 to TRBJ1-5; TRBD1 is a possible D gene (6 bases). The CDR3 sequence is 15 residues long. Trimming cost V 3 bases and J 3 bases, with 12 bases left between them. CDR1 and CDR2 from the germline V gene are LGHDT and YNNKEL (reference sequence).